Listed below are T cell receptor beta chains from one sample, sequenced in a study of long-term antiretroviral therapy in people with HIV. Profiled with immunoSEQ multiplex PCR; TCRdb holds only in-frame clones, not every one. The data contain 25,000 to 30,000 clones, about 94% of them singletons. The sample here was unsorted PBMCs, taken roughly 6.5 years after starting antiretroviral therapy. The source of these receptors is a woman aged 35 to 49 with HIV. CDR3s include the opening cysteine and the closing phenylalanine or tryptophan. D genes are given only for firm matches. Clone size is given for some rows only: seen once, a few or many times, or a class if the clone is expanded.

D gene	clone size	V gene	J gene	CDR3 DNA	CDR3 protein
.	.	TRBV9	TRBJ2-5	TGTGCCAGCAGCGTAGGTGGAGGGTTGGGACACCAGAAGTTGGAGACCCAGTACTTC	CASSVGGGLGHQKLETQYF
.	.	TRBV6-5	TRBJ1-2	TGTGCCAGCAGTTACAAGGGAGCTAACTATGGCTACACCTTC	CASSYKGANYGYTF
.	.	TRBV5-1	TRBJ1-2	TGCGCCAGCAGCTTACAGGGAAATAACTATGGCTACACCTTC	CASSLQGNNYGYTF
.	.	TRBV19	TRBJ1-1	TGTGCCAGTAGTATCTTGGGCCCGGACACTGAAGCTTTCTTT	CASSILGPDTEAFF
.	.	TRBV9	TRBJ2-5	TGTGCCAGCAGCTTAAGCCCGGAAGGGGTACAAGAGACCCAGTACTTC	CASSLSPEGVQETQYF
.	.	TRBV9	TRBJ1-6	TGTGCCAGCAGCGTCCAGGGTGCACCCCTCCACTTT	CASSVQGAPLHF
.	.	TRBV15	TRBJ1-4	TGTGCCACCAGCACAAGAAGGGAAGCTGCAACTAATGAAAAACTGTTTTTT	CATSTRREAATNEKLFF
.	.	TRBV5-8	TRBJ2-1	TGTGCCAGCAGCTTGGCCCCTGGCTCGGCGCATGAGCAGTTCTTC	CASSLAPGSAHEQFF
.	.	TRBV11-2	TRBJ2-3	TGTGCCAGCAGCTTGCGGGACACGGGTTTTCGGGATACGCAGTATTTT	CASSLRDTGFRDTQYF
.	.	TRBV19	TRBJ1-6	TGTGCCAGTAGCCCCGGGTCCGCCCGCCCCGGCGTGTGGTACTTT	CASSPGSARPGVWYF
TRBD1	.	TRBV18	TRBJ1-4	TGTGCCAGCTCACCTCAGGGGGTAGAAGAAAAACTGTTTTTT	CASSPQGVEEKLFF
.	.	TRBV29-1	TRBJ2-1	TGCAGCGTTGAAGATTCGCTAGCAGCCCGCTCCTACAATGAGCAGTTCTTC	CSVEDSLAARSYNEQFF
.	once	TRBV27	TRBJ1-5	TGTGCCAGCAGTTTTTTCCCGGCATCCAATCAGCCCCAGCATTTT	CASSFFPASNQPQHF
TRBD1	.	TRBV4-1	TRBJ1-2	TGCGCCAGCAGCCAAACGGGACAGGACTATGGCTACACCTTC	CASSQTGQDYGYTF
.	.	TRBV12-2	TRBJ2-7	TGTGCAAGTCGCTTAGCCCCCCCCCGGCGGGGACCCTACGAGCAGTACTTC	CASRLAPPRRGPYEQYF
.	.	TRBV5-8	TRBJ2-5	TGTGCCAGCAGCCCCAGGGGGACTGAGACCCAGTACTTC	CASSPRGTETQYF
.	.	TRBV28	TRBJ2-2	TGTGCCAGCAGTCCGCCCGGCAGGGTGAGCACCGGGGAGCTGTTTTTT	CASSPPGRVSTGELFF
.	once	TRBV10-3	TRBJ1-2	TGTGCCATCAGTGAGTCCTATGGCTACACCTTC	CAISESYGYTF
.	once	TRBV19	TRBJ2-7	TGTGCCAGTAGTATAACAGGTAACTCCTACGAGCAGTACTTC	CASSITGNSYEQYF
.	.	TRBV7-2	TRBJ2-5	TGTGCCAGCAGCTCCTGGGGGGGCGCGGGGGAGACCCAGTACTTC	CASSSWGGAGETQYF
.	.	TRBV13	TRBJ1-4	TGTGCCACCAGGCTGGGAACTAATGAAAAACTGTTTTTT	CATRLGTNEKLFF
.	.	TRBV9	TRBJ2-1	TGTGCCAGCAGCGTAGGTGGGGACGGCCTCCGGTACAATGAGCAGTTCTTC	CASSVGGDGLRYNEQFF
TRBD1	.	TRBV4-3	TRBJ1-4	TGCGCCAGCAGCCAAGATAATTGGGGGACAGGGGCTGAAAAACTGTTTTTT	CASSQDNWGTGAEKLFF
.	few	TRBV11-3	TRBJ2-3	TGTGCCAGCAGCTTCCAGGGTCCGGATACGCAGTATTTT	CASSFQGPDTQYF
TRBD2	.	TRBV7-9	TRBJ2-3	TGTGCCAGCAGCCTTGTACTGCGGGGGGAGAGAGATACGCAGTATTTT	CASSLVLRGERDTQYF
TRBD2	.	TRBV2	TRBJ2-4	TGTGCCAGCAGTGAACTCGGGGGGGCGAGAGCCAAAAACATTCAGTACTTC	CASSELGGARAKNIQYF
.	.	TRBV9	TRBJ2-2	TGTGCCAGCAGCCCTACTGATTTCGGGGAGCTGTTTTTT	CASSPTDFGELFF
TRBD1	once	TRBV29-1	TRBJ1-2	TGCAGCGTTCTAAGGGGGCCCTCTGGCTACACCTTC	CSVLRGPSGYTF
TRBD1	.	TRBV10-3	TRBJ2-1	TGTGCCACCGACCACGGACAGGGCTACTACAATGAGCAGTTCTTC	CATDHGQGYYNEQFF
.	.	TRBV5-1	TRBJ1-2	TGCGCCAGCACAGGGGTTGGAGAGGGTGGCTATGGCTACACCTTC	CASTGVGEGGYGYTF
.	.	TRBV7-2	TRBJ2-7	TGTGCCAGCAGCTTAGACCTTGCGGAGCAGTACTTC	CASSLDLAEQYF
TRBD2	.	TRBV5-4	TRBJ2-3	TGTGCCAGCAGCCTGCTGACTAGCGGAGATTCGGATACGCAGTATTTT	CASSLLTSGDSDTQYF
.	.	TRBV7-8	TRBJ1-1	TGTGCCAGCAGCCTTCACGGACAGATAAACACTGAAGCTTTCTTT	CASSLHGQINTEAFF
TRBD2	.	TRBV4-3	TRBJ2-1	TGCGCCAGCAGCCCTCGACTAGCTACCAATGAGCAGTTCTTC	CASSPRLATNEQFF
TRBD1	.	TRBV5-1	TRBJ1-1	TGCGCCAGCAGCTCAGGACAGGGATATGTGGGCACTGAAGCTTTCTTT	CASSSGQGYVGTEAFF
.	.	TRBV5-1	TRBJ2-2	TGCGCCAGCAGCTCCAGCAGGGCGGTCTTTGGAAACACCGGGGAGCTGTTTTTT	CASSSSRAVFGNTGELFF
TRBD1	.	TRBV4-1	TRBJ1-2	TGCGCCAGCAGCCAAGAGGGACAGGGTGATGGCTACACCTTC	CASSQEGQGDGYTF
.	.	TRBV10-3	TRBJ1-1	TGTGCCATCAATGACAACAAGATGAACACTGAAGCTTTCTTT	CAINDNKMNTEAFF
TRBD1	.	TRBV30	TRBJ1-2	TGTGCCCGGGGACAGGGAGTCAGTGGCTACACCTTC	CARGQGVSGYTF
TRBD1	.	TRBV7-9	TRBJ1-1	TGTGCCAGCAGCCCGGGGACAGGGGACACTGAAGCTTTCTTT	CASSPGTGDTEAFF